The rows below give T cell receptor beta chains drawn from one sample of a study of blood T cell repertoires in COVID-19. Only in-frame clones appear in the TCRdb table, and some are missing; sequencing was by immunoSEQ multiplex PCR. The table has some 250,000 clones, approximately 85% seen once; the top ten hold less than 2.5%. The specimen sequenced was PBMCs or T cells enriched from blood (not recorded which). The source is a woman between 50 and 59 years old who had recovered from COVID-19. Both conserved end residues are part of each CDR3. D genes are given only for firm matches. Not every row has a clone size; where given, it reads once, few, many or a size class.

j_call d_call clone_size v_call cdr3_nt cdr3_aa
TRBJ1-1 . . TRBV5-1 TGCGCCAGCAGCTTGACCACAACGAACACTGAAGCTTTCTTT CASSLTTTNTEAFF
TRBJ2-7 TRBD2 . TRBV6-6 TGTGCCAGCAGTTATACCAGCGGGATCGGCTACGAGCAGTACTTC CASSYTSGIGYEQYF
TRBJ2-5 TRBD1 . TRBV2 TGTGCCAGCAGCGGGACAGGGGAAGAGACCCAGTACTTC CASSGTGEETQYF
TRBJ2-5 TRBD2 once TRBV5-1 TGCGCCAGCAGCTTGGCAGCTAGCGGGACAGTGGAGACCCAGTACTTC CASSLAASGTVETQYF
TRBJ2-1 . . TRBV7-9 TGTGCCAGCAGCACAAATAATCACAATGAGCAGTTCTTC CASSTNNHNEQFF
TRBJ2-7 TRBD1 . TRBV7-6 TGTGCCAGCAGCTTAGGTGTGGGTGGCGGGGACAGGGGGTACGAGCAGTACTTC CASSLGVGGGDRGYEQYF
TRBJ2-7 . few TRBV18 TGTGCCAGCTCACCATCCAACAGGGTTGGGGAGCAGTACTTC CASSPSNRVGEQYF
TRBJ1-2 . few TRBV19 TGTGCCAGTATGCCCCTCCAGGGTGGCTACACCTTC CASMPLQGGYTF
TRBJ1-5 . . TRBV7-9 TGTGCCAGCAGCCGGGGGGGAGGGCTTCAGCCCCAGCATTTT CASSRGGGLQPQHF
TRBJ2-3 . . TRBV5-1 TGCGCCAGCAGGGCGGGCAGTCGCACAGATACGCAGTATTTT CASRAGSRTDTQYF